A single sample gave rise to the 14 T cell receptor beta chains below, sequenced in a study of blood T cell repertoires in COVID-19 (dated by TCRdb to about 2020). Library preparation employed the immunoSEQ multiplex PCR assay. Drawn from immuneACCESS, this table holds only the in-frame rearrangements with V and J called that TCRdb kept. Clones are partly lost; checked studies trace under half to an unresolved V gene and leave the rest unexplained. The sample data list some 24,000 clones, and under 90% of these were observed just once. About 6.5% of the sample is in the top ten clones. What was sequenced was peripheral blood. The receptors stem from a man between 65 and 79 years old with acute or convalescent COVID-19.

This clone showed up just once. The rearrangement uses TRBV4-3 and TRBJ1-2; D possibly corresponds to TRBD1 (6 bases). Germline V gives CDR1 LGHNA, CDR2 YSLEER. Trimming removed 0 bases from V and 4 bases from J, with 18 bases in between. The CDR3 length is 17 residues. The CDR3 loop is CASSQDPQGRGAYGYTF. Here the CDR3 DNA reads TGCGCCAGCAGCCAAGATCCGCAGGGGCGAGGCGCCTATGGCTACACCTTC.

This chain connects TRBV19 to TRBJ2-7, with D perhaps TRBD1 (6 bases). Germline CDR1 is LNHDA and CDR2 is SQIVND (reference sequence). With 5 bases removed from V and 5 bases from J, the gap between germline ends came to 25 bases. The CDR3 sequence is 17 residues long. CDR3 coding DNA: TGTGCCAGTAGTGCTCCCTCCACACCAACAGGGACCCACGAGCAGTACTTC. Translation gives CASSAPSTPTGTHEQYF.

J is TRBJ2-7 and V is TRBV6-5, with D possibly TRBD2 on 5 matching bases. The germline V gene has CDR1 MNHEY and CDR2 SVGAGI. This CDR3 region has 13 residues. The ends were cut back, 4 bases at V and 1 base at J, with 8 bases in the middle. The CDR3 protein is CASSFPGSYEQYF. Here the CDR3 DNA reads TGTGCCAGCAGTTTCCCGGGGTCCTACGAGCAGTACTTC.

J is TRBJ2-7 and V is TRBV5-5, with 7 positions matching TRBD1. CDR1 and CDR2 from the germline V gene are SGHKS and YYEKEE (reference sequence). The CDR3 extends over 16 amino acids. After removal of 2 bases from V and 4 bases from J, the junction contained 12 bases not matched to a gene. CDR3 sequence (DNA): TGTGCCAGCAGCTTCGGCAGACAGGGCGGCTCTTACGAGCAGTACTTC. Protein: CASSFGRQGGSYEQYF.

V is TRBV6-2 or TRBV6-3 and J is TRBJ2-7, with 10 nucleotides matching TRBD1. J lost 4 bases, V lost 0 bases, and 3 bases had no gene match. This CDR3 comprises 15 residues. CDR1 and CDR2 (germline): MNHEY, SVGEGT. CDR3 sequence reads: CASSYSRDRGYEQYF. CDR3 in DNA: TGTGCCAGCAGTTACTCGAGGGACAGGGGATACGAGCAGTACTTC.

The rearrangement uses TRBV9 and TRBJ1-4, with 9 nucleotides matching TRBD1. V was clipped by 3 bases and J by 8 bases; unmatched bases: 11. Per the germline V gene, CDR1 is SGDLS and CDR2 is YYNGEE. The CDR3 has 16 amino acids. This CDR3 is CASSGGQGNQGEKLFF. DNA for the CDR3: TGTGCCAGCAGCGGGGGACAGGGAAACCAAGGAGAAAAACTGTTTTTT.

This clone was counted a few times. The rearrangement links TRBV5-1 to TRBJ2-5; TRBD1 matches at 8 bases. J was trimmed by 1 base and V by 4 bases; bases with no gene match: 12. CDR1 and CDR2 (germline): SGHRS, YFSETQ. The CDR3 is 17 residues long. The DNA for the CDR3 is TGCGCCAGCAGCCCAAGCCGGACAGGGAGGCGCCAAGAGACCCAGTACTTC. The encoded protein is CASSPSRTGRRQETQYF. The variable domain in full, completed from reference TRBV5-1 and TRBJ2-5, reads KAGVTQTPRYLIKTRGQQVTLSCSPISGHRSVSWYQQTPGQGLQFLFEYFSETQRNKGNFPGRFSGRQFSNSRSEMNVSTLELGDSALYLCASSPSRTGRRQETQYFGPGTRLLVL.

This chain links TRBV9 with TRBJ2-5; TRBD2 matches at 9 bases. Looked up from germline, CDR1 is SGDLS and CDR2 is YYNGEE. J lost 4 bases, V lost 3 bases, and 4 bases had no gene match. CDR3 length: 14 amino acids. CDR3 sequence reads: CASSGGRALETQYF. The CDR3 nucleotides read TGTGCCAGCAGCGGCGGGAGGGCCCTAGAGACCCAGTACTTC.

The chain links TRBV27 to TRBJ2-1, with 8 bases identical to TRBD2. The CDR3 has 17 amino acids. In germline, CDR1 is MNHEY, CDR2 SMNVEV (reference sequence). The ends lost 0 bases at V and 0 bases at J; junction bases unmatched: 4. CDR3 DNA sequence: TGTGCCAGCAGTTTATCATCAGCGGGGGTCTCCTACAATGAGCAGTTCTTC. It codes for CASSLSSAGVSYNEQFF.

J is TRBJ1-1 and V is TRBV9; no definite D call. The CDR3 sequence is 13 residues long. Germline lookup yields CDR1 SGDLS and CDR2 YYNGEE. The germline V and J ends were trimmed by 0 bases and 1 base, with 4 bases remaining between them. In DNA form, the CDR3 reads TGTGCCAGCAGCGTAGACTGGAACACTGAAGCTTTCTTT. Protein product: CASSVDWNTEAFF.

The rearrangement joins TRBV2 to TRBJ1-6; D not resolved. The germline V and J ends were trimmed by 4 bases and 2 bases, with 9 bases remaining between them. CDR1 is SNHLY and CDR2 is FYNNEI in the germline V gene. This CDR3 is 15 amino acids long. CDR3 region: CASSVQAAYNSPLHF. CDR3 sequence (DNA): TGTGCCAGCAGTGTTCAGGCAGCCTATAATTCACCCCTCCACTTT.

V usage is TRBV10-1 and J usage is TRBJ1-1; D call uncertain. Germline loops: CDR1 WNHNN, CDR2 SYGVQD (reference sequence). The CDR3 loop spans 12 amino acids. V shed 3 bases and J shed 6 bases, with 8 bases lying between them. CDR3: CASSDGVSEAFF. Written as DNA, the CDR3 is TGCGCCAGCAGTGACGGGGTTTCTGAAGCTTTCTTT.

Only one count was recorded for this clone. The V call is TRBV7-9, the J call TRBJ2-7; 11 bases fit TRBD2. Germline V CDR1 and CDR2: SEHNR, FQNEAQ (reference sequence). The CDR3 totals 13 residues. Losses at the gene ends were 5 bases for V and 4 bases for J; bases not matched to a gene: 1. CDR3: CASSASGRYEQYF. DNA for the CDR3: TGTGCCAGCAGCGCTAGCGGGAGGTACGAGCAGTACTTC.

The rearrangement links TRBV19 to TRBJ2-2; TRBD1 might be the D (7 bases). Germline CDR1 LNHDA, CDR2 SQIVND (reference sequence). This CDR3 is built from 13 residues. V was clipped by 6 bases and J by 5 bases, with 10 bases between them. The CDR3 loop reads CASSPGGTGELFF. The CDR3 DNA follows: TGTGCCAGTAGCCCAGGGGGGACCGGGGAGCTGTTTTTT.